This T cell receptor (beta chain) was identified during a study of cytomegalovirus exposure and HLA in healthy donors. Looking at the study overall: Both the roughly 120 validation repertoires and the approximately 700 first-cohort repertoires used the same platform, as reported by a later analysis.

The junction had 7 bases not matched to a gene; V was cut back by 6 bases and J by 4 bases. The CDR3 has 14 amino acids. The V gene's germline CDR1 is MGHDK and CDR2 SYGVNS. TCRdb's table, derived via immunoSEQ multiplex PCR, lists solely in-frame clones and lacks some. Altogether approximately 160,000 clones are present, around 92% being singletons, with the ten largest covering around a tenth. Separation from the approximately 720-subject first cohort characterized the 120-subject validation cohort, to which the donors belonged. The source is a woman in her late teens or twenties in good health and CMV-seropositive. The chain couples TRBV25-1 to TRBJ2-7; TRBD2 matches 9 bases. Sequenced sample: PBMCs. The CDR3 sequence is CASRQAGGRYEQYF. The DNA for the CDR3 is TGTGCCAGCAGACAAGCGGGAGGTAGATACGAGCAGTACTTC.